The rows below give T cell receptor beta chains drawn from one sample of a study of shared clonotypes between healthy human individuals. Sequencing used immunoSEQ multiplex PCR; TCRdb keeps in-frame clones, though not all of them. The table lists some 1.5 million clones, roughly 97% of them singletons. Sequencing input: naive CD4+ T cells sorted from blood. Source of these receptors: a man aged 25-45 years in good health. Each CDR3 is given with its conserved first and last residue.

V gene: TRBV7-3; CDR3 protein: CASSLGIFTEAFF
V gene: TRBV2; CDR3 protein: CASSSQGADTQYF
V gene: TRBV18; CDR3 protein: CASSPLAGNEQFF
V gene: TRBV29-1; CDR3 protein: CSVEDFGGRGYNEQFF
V gene: TRBV11-2; CDR3 protein: CASSLVAGWIPEQYF
V gene: TRBV19; CDR3 protein: CASSASGSLDTQYF
V gene: TRBV19; CDR3 protein: CASSPRLAELVEQYF
V gene: TRBV5-1; CDR3 protein: CASSLVPSDTQYF
V gene: TRBV7-2; CDR3 protein: CASSGTSGSEQFF
V gene: TRBV5-6; CDR3 protein: CASSLMANFYNEQFF
V gene: TRBV7-9; CDR3 protein: CASSGTIYEQYF
V gene: TRBV7-3; CDR3 protein: CASSPGTGEKLFF
V gene: TRBV19; CDR3 protein: CASSIRSLATLPLWNTGELFF
V gene: TRBV6-1; CDR3 protein: CASIGGSYNEQFF
V gene: TRBV27; CDR3 protein: CASSPEGGFSYEQYF
V gene: TRBV5-6; CDR3 protein: CASSSRANRGRPYGYTF
V gene: TRBV5-4; CDR3 protein: CATSSGTLAEETQYF
V gene: TRBV6-1; CDR3 protein: CASSMGTPRELFF
V gene: TRBV20-1; CDR3 protein: CSARDGLGAFF
V gene: TRBV18; CDR3 protein: CASSPLDRYGYTF
V gene: TRBV5-5; CDR3 protein: CASSFQGDSDTQYF
V gene: TRBV19; CDR3 protein: CASTKPGLLAGFRTGELFF